This TCR beta chain was recovered during a study of technical replicates of blood from four donors. Data came from immunoSEQ multiplex PCR; TCRdb stores just in-frame clones and leaves some out. The data show 65,000 to 85,000 clones, 80% to 95% seen once. The V gene's germline CDR1 is LGHNA and CDR2 YNFKEQ. Trimming at V came to 3 bases and at J to 5 bases, leaving 14 bases not matched to a gene. The CDR3 is 17 residues long. This TCR derives from a human donor in good health. Sample: T cells isolated from PBMCs. The chain joins TRBV4-2 to TRBJ2-7; 9 nucleotides agree with TRBD1. The CDR3 loop reads CASSHFTTGQGQNEQYF. In DNA form, the CDR3 reads TGTGCCAGCAGCCACTTCACGACTGGACAGGGGCAGAACGAGCAGTACTTC.